This T cell receptor (beta chain) is drawn from a study of blood T cells in healthy people across ages. Study-level findings and limits: The percentage of naive T cells correlated strongly with TCR beta diversity.

Using a J-beta primer mix together with a sample-barcoded 5' primer, a second PCR was run for about 6 to 11 cycles. TCRdb reprocessed the 5' RACE reads via MiXCR and lists one record per CDR3 protein. Here the sample spans 900,000 to 950,000 distinct CDR3 sequences, approximately 32% being singletons. CDR1 is LGHNA, CDR2 YNFKEQ, per germline. V gave up 0 bases and J gave up 3 bases, with 14 bases separating them. CDR3 length: 16 amino acids. In its sample, this clonotype was seen many times. What it binds is unknown. The data were also submitted as part of a second study, on T cells of mothers and their children. This second report adds: Each child contributed roughly 3 million TCR beta CDR3 reads, while each mother contributed over 8.5 million. It was observed that no persistent microchimeric T cell clones could be detected.

The V and J genes are TRBV4-2 and TRBJ1-2, with D unresolved. Sequenced sample: blood. This TCR was recovered from a woman between 40 and 55 years old in good health. DNA for the CDR3: TGTGCCAGCAGCCAAGACCTCGGTGAGATTGACTATGGCTACACCTTC. Translating it yields CASSQDLGEIDYGYTF.